These 6 T cell receptor beta chains share one sample of origin, sequenced in a study of blood T cell repertoires in COVID-19. Measured with immunoSEQ multiplex PCR; TCRdb has only the in-frame clones, and not every one. The profile shows approximately 270,000 clones, about 90% of them singletons. Material: PBMCs or T cells enriched from blood (not recorded which). These receptors were collected from a woman under 40 with acute COVID-19.

V is TRBV4-3 and J is TRBJ1-6; D is perhaps TRBD1 (6 bases). Germline V lookup: CDR1 LGHNA, CDR2 YSLEER. The CDR3 spans 18 residues. Trimming shortened V by 0 bases and J by 7 bases, and 19 bases separated the two germline ends. CDR3 DNA sequence: TGCGCCAGCAGCCAAGAAGTTTCGGGGGGCGTGGTGAATTCACCCCTCCACTTT. Amino acids: CASSQEVSGGVVNSPLHF.

The V gene is TRBV28, the J gene TRBJ1-1; D may be TRBD1 (5 bases). Germline values: CDR1 MDHEN, CDR2 SYDVKM. This CDR3 contains 13 residues. The V end lost 3 bases, the J end lost 4 bases, and 9 bases lay between the germline ends. The CDR3: CASSLAGVTEAFF. CDR3 DNA: TGTGCCAGCAGTTTGGCGGGGGTCACTGAAGCTTTCTTT.

This clone showed up just once. The rearrangement links TRBV5-3 to TRBJ2-3, with 9 nucleotides matching TRBD2. TRBV5-3 falls under the ORF class, with uncertain function. The CDR3 runs 16 residues. The trim removed 0 bases at V and 6 bases at J, leaving 8 bases unmatched. The CDR3 nucleotides read TGTGCCAGAAGCTTGGTTAGCGGGAGCCCCAGGGATACGCAGTATTTT. Translation gives CARSLVSGSPRDTQYF.

The CDR3 protein is CASSSTGSYGYTF. In DNA, the CDR3 is TGTGCCAGCAGTTCTACGGGATCCTATGGCTACACCTTC. The chain combines TRBV28 with TRBJ1-2, with D hard to call. The CDR3 runs to 13 residues. The germline CDR1 and CDR2 sequences are MDHEN and SYDVKM. Trimming left V 4 bases short and J 4 bases short, with 10 bases between.

The rearrangement links TRBV12-3 or TRBV12-4 to TRBJ2-5, with 7 bases aligning to TRBD1. J was trimmed by 5 bases and V by 9 bases; bases with no gene match: 9. The CDR3 is 13 amino acids. CDR3: CASWDSKSETQYF. The CDR3 DNA reads TGTGCCAGTTGGGACAGTAAGAGCGAGACCCAGTACTTC.

The chain is built from TRBV29-1 and TRBJ2-7; 7 bases match TRBD2. CDR1 is SQVTM, CDR2 ANQGSEA, per germline. V trimming: 6 bases; J trimming: 0 bases; junction bases outside the gene matches: 8. The CDR3 has 14 amino acids. The CDR3 DNA sequence: TGCAGCGTCATCCTAGCGGAGAGCTCCTACGAGCAGTACTTC. It translates to CSVILAESSYEQYF.